These 10 T cell receptor beta chains share one sample of origin, sequenced in a study of T cell repertoires in cytomegalovirus infection (dated by TCRdb to about 2019). Which antigens these TCRs recognize remains unknown. This sample was sequenced with an Illumina HiSeq 1500. TCRdb reprocessed the public reads (quality trimming at Q25 with fastp, clone calling with MiXCR) and kept in-frame beta chains. Merged by CDR3 protein, the rows form single entries marked with the most common genes and DNA. Here the sample has 800,000 to 950,000 distinct CDR3 sequences; 30% to 35% occur a single time. About an eighth of the sample is held by the ten biggest clonotypes. The treatment or condition label on this specimen signifies: in vitro stimulation with specific CMV peptide epitopes to enrich CMV-specific T cells. The starting material was cultured CD8+ T cells from PBMCs, obtained from culture after CMV antigen stimulation. The source of these receptors is a human donor in good health (CMV status not recorded). Some clones in this sample may be carry-over from other donors' samples.

This clonotype has more than one count but fewer than ten. This sequence joins TRBV2 and TRBJ2-7; D may be TRBD1 (5 bases). From germline, CDR1 is SNHLY and CDR2 FYNNEI. This CDR3 region has 12 residues. V was shortened by 5 bases and J by 4 bases, with 9 bases between the two germline ends. The CDR3 loop reads CASSPQGYEQYV. The CDR3 DNA follows: TGTGCCAGCAGTCCTCAGGGATACGAGCAGTACGTC.

This chain connects TRBV6-5 to TRBJ2-5; 11 bases align to TRBD2. The CDR3 runs 16 residues. The ends lost 2 bases at V and 4 bases at J; junction bases unmatched: 6. Per the germline V gene, CDR1 is MNHEY and CDR2 is SVGAGI. The CDR3 DNA reads TGTGCCAGCAGTTACCGCCCTAGCGGGGGGCTAGAGACCCAGTACTTC. This sequence encodes CASSYRPSGGLETQYF.

The chain employs TRBV5-4 and TRBJ2-3; 9 bases agree with TRBD2. CDR3 length: 14 residues. Trimming at V came to 5 bases and at J to 5 bases, leaving 6 bases not matched to a gene. Germline lookup yields CDR1 SGHNT and CDR2 YYREEE (reference sequence). The CDR3 spells CASRSGGFVDTQYF. The CDR3 DNA is TGTGCCAGCAGGAGCGGGGGGTTCGTAGATACGCAGTATTTT.

This clonotype was counted only a few times. The chain joins TRBV20-1 to TRBJ2-1; 16 bases align to TRBD2. Germline lookup yields CDR1 DFQATT and CDR2 SNEGSKA (reference sequence). The CDR3 spans 16 residues. After removal of 6 bases from V and 7 bases from J, the junction contained 9 bases not matched to a gene. DNA of the CDR3: TGCAGTGCCCCGGGACTAGCGGGGGGGCGGGGAAATGAGCAGTTCTTC. Translation: CSAPGLAGGRGNEQFF.

The J gene is TRBJ2-3, the V gene TRBV12-3 or TRBV12-4; maybe TRBD2 (5 bases). This CDR3 is built from 16 residues. The V gene lost 2 bases and the J gene lost 1 base, with 13 bases spanning the gap. CDR3 nucleotide sequence: TGTGCCAGCAGTTTAACTTTCTCGCGGGGCACAGATACGCAGTATTTT. It translates to CASSLTFSRGTDTQYF.

The rearrangement joins TRBV9 to TRBJ2-1; 9 bases are shared with TRBD1. This CDR3 is 15 amino acids long. Germline V lookup: CDR1 SGDLS, CDR2 YYNGEE. The J segment lost 7 bases and the V segment lost 5 bases, leaving 10 bases of the junction unmatched. As DNA, the CDR3 is TGTGCCAGCAGTTGGACAGGGGCTACAGAGAATGAGCAGTTCTTC. Encoded protein: CASSWTGATENEQFF. Full variable domain (outside the CDR3, taken from reference TRBV9 and TRBJ2-1): DSGVTQTPKHLITATGQRVTLRCSPRSGDLSVYWYQQSLDQGLQFLIQYYNGEERAKGNILERFSAQQFPDLHSELNLSSLELGDSALYFCASSWTGATENEQFFGPGTRLTVL.

This sequence joins TRBV27 and TRBJ2-1; 11 bases are shared with TRBD2. The CDR3 totals 17 residues. Trimming took 4 bases from V and 2 from J; bases not matched to a gene: 7. The germline gives CDR1 MNHEY, CDR2 SMNVEV (reference sequence). The CDR3 loop reads CASSSTASGGPYNEQFF. Here the CDR3 DNA reads TGTGCCAGCAGTTCCACGGCTAGCGGGGGGCCCTACAATGAGCAGTTCTTC.

This rearrangement joins TRBV6-6 to TRBJ2-2; no definite D call. Germline CDR1 is MNHNY and CDR2 is SVGAGI (reference sequence). The CDR3 sequence is 15 residues long. Trimming took off 2 bases at V and 1 base at J, with 8 bases between the two ends. The CDR3 DNA follows: TGTGCCAGCAGTTACCTGGCGCTGAACACCGGGGAGCTGTTTTTT. Its translation: CASSYLALNTGELFF.

The chain combines TRBV6-5 with TRBJ2-7; 12 bases are shared with TRBD1. CDR1 MNHEY and CDR2 SVGAGI come from the germline V gene. The J segment lost 3 bases and the V segment lost 2 bases, leaving 8 bases of the junction unmatched. The CDR3 is made up of 17 amino acids. CDR3 sequence reads: CASSYPTGTGGIYEQYF. For the CDR3, the DNA is TGTGCCAGCAGTTACCCCACGGGGACAGGGGGCATCTACGAGCAGTACTTC.

The rearrangement uses TRBV6-6 and TRBJ2-6, with TRBD1 matching 9 bases. The length of the CDR3 is 19 residues. Germline CDR1 reads MNHNY; CDR2 reads SVGAGI (reference sequence). After removal of 4 bases from V and 8 bases from J, the junction contained 18 bases not matched to a gene. As DNA, the CDR3 is TGTGCCAGCAGTTCCCCCGGACAGGGGAGGGCGTTACGCACCAACGTCCTGACTTTC. Its protein product is CASSSPGQGRALRTNVLTF.